The present entry profiles one T cell receptor beta chain with its context. The data are from a study of blood T cell repertoires in COVID-19. Profiling relied on immunoSEQ multiplex PCR, and the TCRdb table lists in-frame clones only, not all of them. Counted here are approximately 84,000 clones, almost 80% occurring once; the ten biggest clones make up 15% to 20%. Germline lookup yields CDR1 MDHEN and CDR2 SYDVKM. The CDR3 covers 15 residues. Trimming removed 6 bases from V and 5 bases from J; junction bases left unmatched: 7. The gene calls are TRBV28 and TRBJ1-6; the match to TRBD1 covers 7 bases. What was sequenced was peripheral blood. The receptor comes from a human donor in a cohort sampled during active COVID-19. CDR3 sequence (DNA): TGTGCCAGCAGCTGGGCCGGGACAGATAATTCACCCCTCCACTTT. Translating gives CASSWAGTDNSPLHF. Using reference TRBV28 and TRBJ1-6 for the parts outside the CDR3, the full variable domain is DVKVTQSSRYLVKRTGEKVFLECVQDMDHENMFWYRQDPGLGLRLIYFSYDVKMKEKGDIPEGYSVSREKKERFSLILESASTNQTSMYLCASSWAGTDNSPLHFGNGTRLTVT.